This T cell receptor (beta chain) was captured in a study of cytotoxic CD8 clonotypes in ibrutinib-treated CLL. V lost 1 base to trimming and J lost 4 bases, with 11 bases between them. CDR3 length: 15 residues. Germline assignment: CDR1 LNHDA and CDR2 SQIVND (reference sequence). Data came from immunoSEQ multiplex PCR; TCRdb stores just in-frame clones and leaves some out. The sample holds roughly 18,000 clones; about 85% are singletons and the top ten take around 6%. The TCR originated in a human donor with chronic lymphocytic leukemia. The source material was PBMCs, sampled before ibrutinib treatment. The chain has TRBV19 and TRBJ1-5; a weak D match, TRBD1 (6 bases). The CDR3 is CASSIAQGFNQPQHF. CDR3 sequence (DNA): TGTGCCAGTAGTATAGCACAGGGTTTTAATCAGCCCCAGCATTTT.